The T cell receptor (beta chain) under discussion was sequenced for a study of T cells in localized non-small cell lung cancer. Findings and limits, study-wide: Heterogeneity stays possible, as sequencing covered only one tumor region.

A remark on this clone: Its antigen is currently unknown.

The germline CDR1 and CDR2 sequences are LNHDA and SQIVND (reference sequence). This CDR3 comprises 15 residues. Trimming took 4 bases from V and 6 from J; bases not matched to a gene: 9. Data came from immunoSEQ multiplex PCR; TCRdb stores just in-frame clones and leaves some out. The sample yields some 56,000 clones, 86% seen once. This sample comprised peripheral blood, obtained before any cancer treatment. This clonotype originated in a woman aged 35-70 years with stage I lung adenocarcinoma. This chain links TRBV19 with TRBJ2-1, with TRBD1 identical over 7 bases. The CDR3 is CASSTGTDPANEQFF. As DNA, the CDR3 is TGTGCCAGTAGTACAGGGACAGACCCGGCCAATGAGCAGTTCTTC.